Listed below are T cell receptor beta chains from one sample, sequenced in a study of cytomegalovirus exposure and HLA in healthy donors. Here immunoSEQ multiplex PCR was the method, and the copy in TCRdb shows in-frame clones only, minus some. The sample yields over 95,000 clones, roughly 80% seen once. The sequenced sample was PBMCs. The origin of the receptors is a woman in her 30s in good health and CMV-seropositive. The CDR3 runs from the conserved cysteine through the conserved F or W. Expanded clones are given a class, and other clones once, few, many or no size at all.

clone_size,v_call,j_call,cdr3_aa
once,TRBV19,TRBJ2-1,CAGRDRPYNEQFF
.,TRBV19,TRBJ1-5,CASSKDSQNQPQHF
.,TRBV7-9,TRBJ1-1,CSSSLIGLEAFF
few,TRBV9,TRBJ2-5,CASSGTGPGTQYF
.,TRBV7-9,TRBJ2-1,CASSPGLAGPSVSNEQFF
.,TRBV28,TRBJ2-7,CASSGRTASFSYEQYF
.,TRBV6-5,TRBJ1-4,CASSLTEYLEKLFF
.,TRBV4-1,TRBJ2-1,CASSQVGPTTYNEQFF
.,TRBV19,TRBJ1-2,CASSMGQGRIYGYTF
.,TRBV30,TRBJ1-6,CAWSRQGNSPLHF
.,TRBV19,TRBJ1-1,CASSRYTEAFF
.,TRBV30,TRBJ2-5,CAWSKGLAGVRGIQETQYF
once,TRBV10-3,TRBJ1-1,CATGGRSTEAFF
.,TRBV6-6,TRBJ1-2,CASSYSTSYGYTF
.,TRBV10-2,TRBJ2-1,CASSPGGPDEQFF
.,TRBV14,TRBJ2-2,CASSQGTARYTGELFF
once,TRBV5-6,TRBJ2-1,CASSIGLAGNEQFF
.,TRBV9,TRBJ1-1,CASSVSSQGATEAFF
.,TRBV5-1,TRBJ2-1,CASSLGSGSRHEQFF
.,TRBV4-1,TRBJ1-1,CASSQGRNTEAFF
.,TRBV18,TRBJ1-5,CASSEGAQGAYQPQHF
.,TRBV6-6,TRBJ1-2,CASSYPDLLNGYTF
.,TRBV6-5,TRBJ1-2,CASSYKPGKPSGYTF
.,TRBV15,TRBJ1-4,CATSRAPGLPGATNEKLFF
.,TRBV5-5,TRBJ1-1,CASSAAGGEVIENTEAFF
.,TRBV6-1,.,CASSEYTLNEQYF
.,TRBV27,TRBJ2-2,CASSLSWEDELFF
.,TRBV2,.,CASNNRGRGQPQYF
.,TRBV10-3,TRBJ2-2,CAISVEARELFF
.,TRBV10-3,TRBJ1-6,CAISPRDSDSPLHF
.,TRBV12-5,TRBJ2-7,CASGNGGQDLEQYF
.,TRBV5-4,TRBJ1-2,CASSLGGEPSYGYTF
few,TRBV27,TRBJ1-1,CASSIRQGQGTEAFF
.,TRBV5-1,TRBJ2-1,CASSNSGSSYNEQFF
.,TRBV7-6,TRBJ2-3,CASNPGLAGEGGDTQYF
once,TRBV19,TRBJ2-3,CASSSTKLAGVVDTQYF
.,TRBV7-3,TRBJ2-3,CASSLTAAADTQYF
.,TRBV19,TRBJ1-4,CASTQANPLGEKLFF
.,TRBV10-3,TRBJ1-1,CAIRGTGTHTEAFF
.,TRBV4-1,TRBJ1-2,CASSQVGQRIVYGYTF
.,TRBV6-5,TRBJ2-7,CASSDFRNIYEQYF
.,TRBV2,TRBJ1-2,CASFGQADYGYTF